This note documents a single T cell receptor (beta chain) sequence. This CDR3 has 15 residues. Germline V gene lookup returns CDR1 ENHRY and CDR2 SYGVKD. V was pared by 0 bases and J by 4 bases, with 3 bases of the junction left unmatched. The sample belongs to a study of radiotherapy plus CTLA-4 blockade in lung cancer. Data came from immunoSEQ multiplex PCR; TCRdb stores just in-frame clones and leaves some out. The table has over 85,000 clones, around nine tenths seen once. The sequence came from a human donor with non-small cell lung cancer that progressed on radiotherapy plus ipilimumab. Sequencing used peripheral blood, obtained from a patient treated with radiotherapy plus ipilimumab. This rearrangement joins TRBV10-3 to TRBJ1-1; 9 bases map to TRBD1. CDR3 nucleotide sequence: TGTGCCATCAGTGAGTCACAGGGGGCCGGCACTGAAGCTTTCTTT. Amino acids: CAISESQGAGTEAFF.